This entry features one T cell receptor (beta chain) sequence. The data belong to a study of blood T cell repertoires in COVID-19. Study overall: The study drew acute and convalescent COVID-19 samples from the United States, Italy and Spain.

Assay: immunoSEQ multiplex PCR; the TCRdb copy retains only in-frame clones and omits some. The sample includes approximately 100,000 clones, 70% to 85% of them seen just once. The CDR3 extends over 14 amino acids. Germline V gene sequence: CDR1 SGHAT, CDR2 FQDESV (reference sequence). The V and J ends lost 5 bases and 5 bases, in that order; junction bases with no gene match: 4. The chain is built from TRBV11-1 and TRBJ2-2, with 8 bases identical to TRBD1. The sequencing sample was made of peripheral blood. The receptor was isolated from a woman of 80 years or more with active or convalescent COVID-19. The CDR3 nucleotides read TGTGCCAGCAGCCCTCAGGGGGCGACCGGGGAGCTGTTTTTT. It yields the protein CASSPQGATGELFF.